The 25 T cell receptor beta chains given below trace back to one sample, sequenced in a study of spatial heterogeneity in lung cancer. This sample's time point: sample taken at primary tumor resection. The authors sequenced whole RNA from tumor, nontumor lung or frozen PBMC without sorting. One entry per CDR3 protein results from TCRdb running MiXCR on the 5' RACE reads. This repertoire shows 95,000 or so distinct CDR3 sequences, approximately 8.6% found once; its top ten account for less than 9%. Sequencing used PBMCs, obtained at surgery. These receptors were obtained from a male donor with early-stage non-small cell lung cancer.

The chain employs TRBV11-2 and TRBJ1-1, with unresolved D. The CDR3 length is 15 residues. Germline V lookup: CDR1 SGHAT, CDR2 FQNNGV. The V gene lost 1 base and the J gene lost 1 base, with 10 bases spanning the gap. The CDR3: CASSLGIGQNTEAFF. The CDR3 DNA follows: TGTGCCAGCAGCTTAGGGATAGGTCAGAACACTGAAGCTTTCTTT.

This clonotype was detected ten times or more. This chain uses TRBV6-5 with TRBJ2-7; 10 bases are shared with TRBD2. J was trimmed by 7 bases and V by 8 bases; bases with no gene match: 11. The germline CDR1 and CDR2 sequences are MNHEY and SVGAGI. The CDR3 contains 14 residues. The CDR3 loop is CASGLAGETREQYF. For the CDR3, the DNA is TGTGCCAGCGGGCTAGCGGGAGAAACTAGGGAGCAGTACTTC.

The chain carries TRBV2 and TRBJ1-2; D possibly corresponds to TRBD1 (5 bases). V lost 2 bases, J lost 4 bases, and 14 bases lay in between. The CDR3 loop spans 15 amino acids. Per germline, CDR1 SNHLY and CDR2 FYNNEI. This CDR3 reads CASSESRATVYGYTF. The CDR3 region has the DNA TGTGCCAGCAGTGAAAGCAGGGCCACGGTCTATGGCTACACCTTC.

This clonotype was seen repeatedly, ten times or more. The chain couples TRBV29-1 to TRBJ1-2; 9 positions match TRBD1. The germline CDR1 and CDR2 sequences are SQVTM and ANQGSEA. The CDR3 loop spans 13 amino acids. The trim removed 6 bases at V and 2 bases at J, leaving 4 bases unmatched. The CDR3 loop reads CSVETGGNYGYTF. In DNA, the CDR3 is TGCAGCGTCGAGACAGGGGGAAACTATGGCTACACCTTC.

This clonotype was observed many times. V and J are TRBV6-6 and TRBJ2-7; no reliable D call. The V gene lost 2 bases and the J gene lost 0 bases, with 8 bases spanning the gap. The CDR3 consists of 14 residues. Germline V gives CDR1 MNHNY, CDR2 SVGAGI (reference sequence). In nucleotides, the CDR3 is TGTGCCAGCAGTTACCCAGGCTCCTCCTACGAGCAGTACTTC. This sequence encodes CASSYPGSSYEQYF.

This rearrangement joins TRBV19 to TRBJ2-1; TRBD1 or TRBD2 may be the D gene (5 bases each). V lost 3 bases to trimming and J lost 7 bases, with 13 bases between them. The CDR3 consists of 14 residues. Germline lookup yields CDR1 LNHDA and CDR2 SQIVND (reference sequence). The CDR3 protein is CASSIGASWNEQFF. CDR3 DNA sequence: TGTGCCAGTAGTATCGGGGCTAGTTGGAATGAGCAGTTCTTC.

This clonotype was detected many times. The chain recombines TRBV18 with TRBJ2-3; D gene uncertain. This CDR3 comprises 12 residues. V shed 2 bases and J shed 4 bases, with 4 bases lying between them. Germline V gene data show CDR1 as KGHSH and CDR2 as LQKENI. The chain's CDR3 is CASSPKADTQYF. CDR3 in DNA: TGTGCCAGCTCACCAAAGGCAGATACGCAGTATTTT.

This clonotype has a handful of counts. DNA of the CDR3: TGTGCCACCGGCGGGCAGGGCGAGTCGGGCTACACCTTC. Its translation is CATGGQGESGYTF. The chain recombines TRBV28 with TRBJ1-2; TRBD1 is a possible D gene (5 bases). The V gene lost 10 bases and the J gene lost 8 bases, with 20 bases spanning the gap. This CDR3 has 13 residues. CDR1 and CDR2 from the germline V gene are MDHEN and SYDVKM.

This clonotype was seen many times. This chain connects TRBV24-1 to TRBJ2-1; 10 bases fit TRBD2. This CDR3 has 15 amino acids. Germline CDR1 reads KGHDR; CDR2 reads SFDVKD. The V gene end was trimmed by 3 bases and the J gene end by 7 bases; junction bases not matched to a gene: 5. This CDR3 reads CATSDASGRLNEQFF. The CDR3 nucleotides are TGTGCCACCAGTGATGCTAGCGGGAGATTAAATGAGCAGTTCTTC.

In this sample, this clonotype is medium-sized (0.01 to 0.1%). V and J are TRBV7-9 and TRBJ2-5; 8 nucleotides line up with TRBD2. From germline, CDR1 is SEHNR and CDR2 FQNEAQ (reference sequence). The V gene end was trimmed by 8 bases and the J gene end by 4 bases; junction bases not matched to a gene: 6. CDR3 length equals 13 residues. CDR3: CASGAGAGETQYF. CDR3 DNA: TGTGCCAGCGGAGCGGGAGCTGGAGAGACCCAGTACTTC. Based on the CDR3 plus reference TRBV7-9 and TRBJ2-5, the full variable domain is DTGVSQNPRHKITKRGQNVTFRCDPISEHNRLYWYRQTLGQGPEFLTYFQNEAQLEKSRLLSDRFSAERPKGSFSTLEIQRTEQGDSAMYLCASGAGAGETQYFGPGTRLLVL.

This sequence joins TRBV10-3 and TRBJ2-3; D not certain. Germline V CDR1 and CDR2: ENHRY, SYGVKD. With 0 bases removed from V and 10 bases from J, the gap between germline ends came to 11 bases. CDR3 length: 13 residues. The CDR3 reads CAISESTPEAQYF. The CDR3 coding sequence is TGTGCCATCAGTGAGTCGACCCCAGAGGCGCAGTATTTT.

This clonotype was recorded at least ten times. The V and J genes are TRBV20-1 and TRBJ1-4; D is possibly TRBD1 (5 bases). CDR1 is DFQATT and CDR2 is SNEGSKA in the germline V gene (reference sequence). The V end was cut by 6 bases, the J end by 8 bases, with 16 bases between. The CDR3 length is 13 residues. The DNA of the CDR3 is TGCAGTGCGAGGGGCCTCCTGGAGGAAAAACTGTTTTTT. This sequence encodes CSARGLLEEKLFF.

The table lists this clonotype with many counts. V usage is TRBV28 and J usage is TRBJ2-5; 10 nucleotides agree with TRBD1. Per germline, CDR1 MDHEN and CDR2 SYDVKM. J was trimmed by 4 bases and V by 1 base; bases with no gene match: 9. CDR3 length: 17 amino acids. The CDR3 here is CASSLLGRGQGPETQYF. For the CDR3, the DNA is TGTGCCAGCAGTTTATTGGGGAGGGGACAGGGGCCAGAGACCCAGTACTTC.

This clonotype was recorded a few times. The J gene is TRBJ2-7, the V gene TRBV7-2; D unresolved. The CDR3 extends over 13 amino acids. From germline, CDR1 is SGHTA and CDR2 FQGNSA. V lost 2 bases to trimming and J lost 3 bases, with 8 bases between them. CDR3 nucleotides: TGTGCCAGCAGCTTACGGCTGTTCTACGAGCAGTACTTC. It translates to CASSLRLFYEQYF.

The genes are TRBV11-2 and TRBJ2-1; TRBD2 matches at 7 bases. J gave up 13 bases and V 5 bases, and 14 bases lay outside the gene matches. The CDR3 is 14 amino acids. Germline V gene lookup returns CDR1 SGHAT and CDR2 FQNNGV. In DNA form, the CDR3 reads TGTGCCAGCAGCCCCCGGGGAGGGCCTGAGGGCCAGTTCTTC. Its translation: CASSPRGGPEGQFF.

The chain is built from TRBV5-4 and TRBJ1-1; 7 nucleotides match TRBD1. From germline, CDR1 is SGHNT and CDR2 YYREEE (reference sequence). Trimming cost V 3 bases and J 3 bases; bases outside gene matches: 11. The CDR3 extends over 16 amino acids. The CDR3 loop is CASSYTLSTGHTEAFF. The DNA for the CDR3 is TGTGCCAGCAGCTACACCCTCTCGACAGGGCACACTGAAGCTTTCTTT.

This sequence joins TRBV24-1 and TRBJ1-6, with 12 bases identical to TRBD1. Trimming took 7 bases from V and 3 from J; bases not matched to a gene: 21. Germline V gene data show CDR1 as KGHDR and CDR2 as SFDVKD. The CDR3 extends over 22 amino acids. DNA of the CDR3: TGTGCCACCAGGATTGGACCCAGGGGGATGGGACAGGGGGCCTTCTATAATTCACCCCTCCACTTT. This gives the protein CATRIGPRGMGQGAFYNSPLHF.

This clonotype was seen many times. This rearrangement joins TRBV5-5 to TRBJ2-3, with 7 bases lining up with TRBD2. Losses at the gene ends were 3 bases for V and 8 bases for J; bases not matched to a gene: 9. CDR3 size: 14 residues. Germline V gene lookup returns CDR1 SGHKS and CDR2 YYEKEE (reference sequence). CDR3 sequence (DNA): TGTGCCAGCAGCTCCGCCGGACTAGGAGGTACGCAGTATTTT. Encoded protein: CASSSAGLGGTQYF.

V is TRBV10-3 and J is TRBJ2-3, with TRBD1 matching over 7 bases. Germline CDR1 and CDR2: ENHRY and SYGVKD. The trim removed 3 bases at V and 3 bases at J, leaving 6 bases unmatched. The CDR3 extends over 15 amino acids. CDR3 sequence: CAISDRDRKTDTQYF. DNA for the CDR3: TGTGCCATCAGTGACCGGGACAGAAAAACAGATACGCAGTATTTT.

There are many counts of this clonotype. The chain has TRBV19 and TRBJ1-1, with D unresolved. This CDR3 has 13 amino acids. Trimming took 4 bases from V and 1 from J, leaving 7 bases between them. Germline V gene sequence: CDR1 LNHDA, CDR2 SQIVND (reference sequence). In nucleotides, the CDR3 is TGTGCCAGTAGTACAGTCGCGAACACTGAAGCTTTCTTT. It is translated as CASSTVANTEAFF.

Comments on this clonotype: Given a much more abundant clone one base away, this may be a read error. CDR3 amino acids: CASSSTHRVRKNIQYF. The CDR3 coding sequence is TGCGCCAGCAGCTCCACGCACAGGGTCAGGAAAAACATTCAGTACTTC. The V call is TRBV5-1, the J call TRBJ2-4, with TRBD1 as a possible D gene (6 bases). Trimming cost V 3 bases and J 4 bases, with 17 bases left between them. CDR1 SGHRS and CDR2 YFSETQ come from the germline V gene. The CDR3 spans 16 residues.

This clonotype was seen a few times. This rearrangement joins TRBV2 to TRBJ2-3, with TRBD1 matching 7 bases. The CDR3 sequence is 16 residues long. V dropped 8 bases and J dropped 2; count of bases not matched to a gene: 13. In germline, CDR1 is SNHLY, CDR2 FYNNEI. CDR3 sequence (DNA): TGTGCCAGCCAGTTCAACAGGGGTGGGATCACAGATACGCAGTATTTT. This translates into CASQFNRGGITDTQYF.

The J gene is TRBJ2-5, the V gene TRBV30, with a weak D call TRBD2 (5 bases). Deletions cut 1 base from V and 5 bases from J, with 8 bases between. The CDR3 consists of 12 residues. CDR1 and CDR2 (germline): GTSNPN, SVGIG (reference sequence). The CDR3 DNA reads as TGTGCCTGGAGTGCTAGCAGGGAGACCCAGTACTTC. Translating gives CAWSASRETQYF.

Turning to this clonotype: A much larger clone lies a single base off, so this may be a read error. The rearrangement links TRBV4-2 to TRBJ2-5; D remains ambiguous. This CDR3 is built from 14 residues. The germline gives CDR1 LGHNA, CDR2 YNFKEQ. CDR3 in amino acids: CTSSHLGVEETQYF. In DNA, the CDR3 is TGTACCAGCAGCCACCTTGGGGTGGAAGAGACCCAGTACTTC.

In regard to this clonotype: A clone one base away is much larger, so this may be a read error. The chain couples TRBV4-3 to TRBJ2-3, with 12 positions matching TRBD2. The CDR3 contains 17 residues. The V gene end was trimmed by 4 bases and the J gene end by 2 bases; junction bases not matched to a gene: 7. Germline assignment: CDR1 LGHNA and CDR2 YSLEER. CDR3 DNA: TGCGCCAGCAGCCCCCGGACTAGCGGGGAAACCACAGATACGCAGTATTTT. Translating gives CASSPRTSGETTDTQYF.